This TCR beta chain came from a study of T cells in Graves' hyperthyroidism and ophthalmopathy. Regions amplified from RNA transcripts were the TCR beta CDR3 regions. Using the HTBI primer set, a first-round RT-PCR was run on the TCR CDR3. TCRdb ran MiXCR on the multiplex PCR reads and lists one entry per CDR3 protein. The sample yields more than 350,000 distinct CDR3 sequences, about 18% seen once. The study enrolled patients aged 18 to 65 with newly diagnosed hyperthyroidism of under 2 months' duration. Diagnoses rested on clinical symptoms, serum thyroxine and TRAb, thyroid ultrasound and orbital computed tomography. Sampled blood dates from first hyperthyroidism diagnosis, and it precedes any ophthalmopathy symptoms. PBMCs were collected from a 10 ml volume of fresh peripheral blood. The CDR3 covers 16 residues. Trimming pared 7 bases from V and 3 bases from J, leaving 19 bases between. The V gene's germline CDR1 is ENHRY and CDR2 SYGVKD.

This receptor was taken from a woman aged 25 to 39 with Graves' hyperthyroidism that later progressed to Graves' ophthalmopathy. The rearrangement links TRBV10-3 to TRBJ2-1, with D perhaps matching TRBD1 or TRBD2 (5 bases each). Sequencing was done on a sample of blood. The DNA for the CDR3 is TGTGCCATCAAGAGAAGGGACGGGACGGGCTACAATGAGCAGTTCTTC. Its translation: CAIKRRDGTGYNEQFF.